The 29 T cell receptor beta chains presented below share a single source sample, sequenced in a study of PD-L1 blockade in urothelial cancer. Produced via immunoSEQ multiplex PCR; TCRdb's table is partial and in-frame only. The sample consists of tens of thousands of clones, roughly nine tenths of them appearing once. Time point meaning: pretreatment peripheral blood. The source material was PBMCs, sampled around atezolizumab (anti-PD-L1) treatment. The source of these receptors is an elderly woman with urothelial cancer.

There are a few counts of this clone. CDR3 bases: TGTGCCAGCAAAGACAGAGCCGTTGCCACTGAAGCTTTCTTT. Amino acid sequence: CASKDRAVATEAFF. The V call is TRBV19, the J call TRBJ1-1, with D possibly matching TRBD1 (5 bases). Germline V gene lookup returns CDR1 LNHDA and CDR2 SQIVND (reference sequence). The CDR3 has 14 amino acids. The ends were cut back, 9 bases at V and 4 bases at J, with 18 bases in the middle.

CDR3 nucleotide sequence: TGTGCCTGGAGTAACGGAGATACGCAGTATTTT. As protein: CAWSNGDTQYF. This chain joins TRBV30 and TRBJ2-3; D gene unclear. Per germline, CDR1 GTSNPN and CDR2 SVGIG (reference sequence). The CDR3 contains 11 residues. Trimming removed 2 bases at V and 5 bases at J, with 5 bases between.

J is TRBJ1-5 and V is TRBV11-2; 8 bases fit TRBD1. The CDR3 length is 13 residues. J lost 3 bases, V lost 7 bases, and 2 bases had no gene match. CDR1 is SGHAT, CDR2 FQNNGV, per germline. As DNA, the CDR3 is TGTGCCAGCACGACAGGGGTCAATCAGCCCCAGCATTTT. Its translation: CASTTGVNQPQHF.

The chain carries TRBV5-6 and TRBJ2-1; D might be TRBD2 (6 bases). Germline CDR1 is SGHDT and CDR2 is YYEEEE. Trimming took off 0 bases at V and 5 bases at J, with 9 bases between the two ends. There are 14 residues in the CDR3. For the CDR3, the DNA is TGTGCCAGCAGCTTGGGGGACTTACACAATGAGCAGTTCTTC. It specifies CASSLGDLHNEQFF. Based on the CDR3 plus reference TRBV5-6 and TRBJ2-1, the full variable domain is DAGVTQSPTHLIKTRGQQVTLRCSPKSGHDTVSWYQQALGQGPQFIFQYYEEEERQRGNFPDRFSGHQFPNYSSELNVNALLLGDSALYLCASSLGDLHNEQFFGPGTRLTVL.

This clone was seen once. This chain joins TRBV6-1 and TRBJ2-7, with TRBD2 as a possible D gene (5 bases). Trimming removed 2 bases from V and 1 base from J, with 9 bases in between. Per the germline V gene, CDR1 is MNHNS and CDR2 is SASEGT. CDR3 length equals 14 residues. This chain's CDR3 is CASSERGLSYEQYF. The DNA of the CDR3 is TGTGCCAGCAGTGAACGGGGTCTTTCCTACGAGCAGTACTTC.

The chain joins TRBV7-3 to TRBJ1-2; possibly TRBD1 for D (6 bases). CDR1 and CDR2 (germline): SGHTA, FQGTGA. The V end lost 1 base, the J end lost 0 bases, and 15 bases lay between the germline ends. CDR3 length: 17 residues. CDR3 sequence reads: CASSLIGGQQPNYGYTF. In DNA, the CDR3 is TGTGCCAGCAGCTTAATAGGCGGACAGCAACCTAACTATGGCTACACCTTC.

The V call is TRBV11-1, the J call TRBJ2-1; TRBD1 aligns across 9 bases. This CDR3 has 14 amino acids. Losses at the gene ends were 6 bases for V and 6 bases for J; bases not matched to a gene: 6. Germline V gives CDR1 SGHAT, CDR2 FQDESV (reference sequence). The DNA for the CDR3 is TGTGCCAGCAGGGGACAGGGTAGTTTCAATGAGCAGTTCTTC. Amino acids: CASRGQGSFNEQFF. The full variable domain, in which reference TRBV11-1 and TRBJ2-1 provide the parts outside the CDR3, is EAEVAQSPRYKITEKSQAVAFWCDPISGHATLYWYRQILGQGPELLVQFQDESVVDDSQLPKDRFSAERLKGVDSTLKIQPAELGDSAMYLCASRGQGSFNEQFFGPGTRLTVL.

The chain links TRBV2 to TRBJ1-5, with unresolved D. With 4 bases removed from V and 0 bases from J, the gap between germline ends came to 10 bases. CDR1 SNHLY and CDR2 FYNNEI come from the germline V gene. The CDR3 has 15 residues. CDR3 in amino acids: CASSAGSNSNQPQHF. The DNA for the CDR3 is TGTGCCAGCAGTGCGGGATCAAATAGCAATCAGCCCCAGCATTTT.

This sequence joins TRBV2 and TRBJ1-2; TRBD1 aligns across 7 bases. Losses at the gene ends were 9 bases for V and 0 bases for J; bases not matched to a gene: 7. Germline assignment: CDR1 SNHLY and CDR2 FYNNEI. The CDR3 is 14 amino acids. CDR3 nucleotide sequence: TGTGCCAGAACCCTAGGGACAGCTAACTATGGCTACACCTTC. It is translated as CARTLGTANYGYTF.

The J gene is TRBJ2-5, the V gene TRBV27; 10 bases are shared with TRBD2. CDR1 and CDR2 from the germline V gene are MNHEY and SMNVEV (reference sequence). The CDR3 runs to 18 residues. V lost 0 bases, J lost 4 bases, and 11 bases stayed unmatched. CDR3 nucleotide sequence: TGTGCCAGCAGTTTATCCTCTAGCGGGAGAAGGGCTGGAGAGACCCAGTACTTC. Its translation: CASSLSSSGRRAGETQYF.

The J gene is TRBJ1-4, the V gene TRBV18; tentative D call: TRBD1 (6 bases). Germline V gene lookup returns CDR1 KGHSH and CDR2 LQKENI. V gave up 4 bases and J gave up 8 bases, with 17 bases separating them. This CDR3 spans 15 amino acids. The DNA of the CDR3 is TGTGCCAGCTCACTAGACAGGCAGGGACACGAAAAACTGTTTTTT. Residues: CASSLDRQGHEKLFF.

This clone appeared a few times. The chain is built from TRBV6-4 and TRBJ1-2; TRBD1 matches 7 bases. Unmatched junction bases numbered 6, after V lost 5 bases and J lost 3 bases. The germline V gene has CDR1 MRHNA and CDR2 SNTAGT. The CDR3 totals 14 residues. DNA of the CDR3: TGTGCCAGCAGTCTCAGGGGGGTTGACTATGGCTACACCTTC. Translation gives CASSLRGVDYGYTF.

V usage is TRBV30 and J usage is TRBJ2-4; maybe TRBD2 (5 bases). Germline V CDR1 and CDR2: GTSNPN, SVGIG (reference sequence). This CDR3 is 17 amino acids long. Trimming took 4 bases from V and 0 from J, leaving 19 bases between them. Here the CDR3 reads CAWNSGGPSLAKNIQYF. CDR3 coding DNA: TGTGCCTGGAACAGCGGCGGGCCATCACTAGCCAAAAACATTCAGTACTTC.

J is TRBJ2-7 and V is TRBV30; 9 nucleotides line up with TRBD1. The trim removed 4 bases at V and 5 bases at J, leaving 12 bases unmatched. The CDR3 length is 15 residues. In germline, CDR1 is GTSNPN, CDR2 SVGIG (reference sequence). CDR3 in amino acids: CAWTFPGQGSDEQYF. For the CDR3, the DNA is TGTGCCTGGACATTCCCGGGACAGGGTTCGGACGAGCAGTACTTC. The entire variable domain, with the rest obtained from reference TRBV30 and TRBJ2-7, is as follows: SQTIHQWPATLVQPVGSPLSLECTVEGTSNPNLYWYRQAAGRGLQLLFYSVGIGQISSEVPQNLSASRPQDRQFILSSKKLLLSDSGFYLCAWTFPGQGSDEQYFGPGTRLTVT.

This chain connects TRBV19 to TRBJ1-5, with D perhaps matching TRBD1 (6 bases). CDR1 and CDR2 from the germline V gene are LNHDA and SQIVND (reference sequence). There are 14 residues in the CDR3. V was shortened by 7 bases and J by 1 base, with 11 bases between the two germline ends. The CDR3 DNA sequence: TGTGCCAGTAATGGGGGCGGCAGCAATCAGCCCCAGCATTTT. The encoded protein is CASNGGGSNQPQHF.

The chain combines TRBV5-1 with TRBJ1-2; D is uncertain. The CDR3 sequence is 14 residues long. Per germline, CDR1 SGHRS and CDR2 YFSETQ. Trimming stripped 0 bases from V and 3 bases from J, with 9 bases between. CDR3 coding DNA: TGCGCCAGCAGCTTGGGACTATCTTACTATGGCTACACCTTC. Its translation: CASSLGLSYYGYTF.

This chain links TRBV10-1 with TRBJ1-5, with D possibly matching TRBD1 (5 bases). Germline V lookup: CDR1 WNHNN, CDR2 SYGVQD (reference sequence). The V and J ends lost 10 bases and 1 base respectively, with 14 bases between them. The CDR3 is 14 residues long. Here the CDR3 DNA reads TGCGCCACCGCCGACGGGGGGAGCAATCAGCCCCAGCATTTT. The encoded protein is CATADGGSNQPQHF.

The chain has TRBV6-4 and TRBJ2-3, with TRBD2 as a possible D gene (6 bases). V lost 5 bases to trimming and J lost 1 base, with 13 bases between them. CDR3 length equals 15 residues. Germline assignment: CDR1 MRHNA and CDR2 SNTAGT. The CDR3 coding sequence is TGTGCCAGCAGTTTACGGGACTCCCGCACAGATACGCAGTATTTT. It specifies CASSLRDSRTDTQYF.

The chain links TRBV15 to TRBJ2-7; a possible D gene is TRBD1 (5 bases). V was cut by 0 bases and J by 4 bases, with 7 bases left in between. The CDR3 sequence is 13 residues long. Per germline, CDR1 LNHNV and CDR2 YYDKDF (reference sequence). CDR3 in DNA: TGTGCCACCAGCAGAGAAAGGGGATACGAGCAGTACTTC. Protein product: CATSRERGYEQYF.

This clone appeared a single time. The chain is built from TRBV7-2 and TRBJ2-1; TRBD2 agrees at 10 bases. The CDR3 contains 16 residues. Germline assignment: CDR1 SGHTA and CDR2 FQGNSA. V was clipped by 4 bases and J by 6 bases; unmatched bases: 9. The DNA for the CDR3 is TGTGCCAGCAGCTCCATAGCGGGAGGCCTTTTCAATGAGCAGTTCTTC. Encoded protein: CASSSIAGGLFNEQFF.

The V and J genes are TRBV5-6 and TRBJ2-4; 9 bases agree with TRBD1. Per the germline V gene, CDR1 is SGHDT and CDR2 is YYEEEE. After removal of 4 bases from V and 7 bases from J, the junction contained 6 bases not matched to a gene. There are 14 residues in the CDR3. CDR3 region: CASSHLTGGNIQYF. The CDR3 bases are TGTGCCAGCAGCCACCTGACAGGGGGGAACATTCAGTACTTC.

This clone was counted between two and nine times. J is TRBJ1-1 and V is TRBV2; D remains unclear. The CDR3 extends over 15 amino acids. The germline gives CDR1 SNHLY, CDR2 FYNNEI. Trimming cost V 0 bases and J 1 base, with 9 bases left between them. CDR3 DNA: TGTGCCAGCAGTGAAGCGCTTGGGCAGAACACTGAAGCTTTCTTT. Translation gives CASSEALGQNTEAFF.

The count of this clone is one. The chain recombines TRBV5-1 with TRBJ1-3; D perhaps matches TRBD1 (5 bases). The CDR3 is 15 amino acids. Germline values: CDR1 SGHRS, CDR2 YFSETQ. The germline V and J ends were trimmed by 0 bases and 4 bases, with 11 bases remaining between them. The CDR3 DNA is TGCGCCAGCAGCTTGGCCCAGGGTTCAGGAAACACCATATATTTT. Translation gives CASSLAQGSGNTIYF.

This clone was observed a single time. The chain couples TRBV7-7 to TRBJ2-7; 13 bases fit TRBD2. The CDR3 length is 17 residues. V shed 5 bases, J shed 8 bases, and the junction held 15 bases outside the gene matches. Germline V gene data show CDR1 as SSHAT and CDR2 as FNYEAQ (reference sequence). The CDR3 is CASSPPPRGLAGVKQYF. Written as DNA, the CDR3 is TGTGCCAGCAGCCCCCCCCCTCGCGGACTAGCGGGAGTGAAGCAGTACTTC.

The V call is TRBV19, the J call TRBJ2-2, with 11 bases matching TRBD2. Germline CDR1 is LNHDA and CDR2 is SQIVND (reference sequence). The J segment lost 0 bases and the V segment lost 5 bases, leaving 5 bases of the junction unmatched. CDR3 length: 17 amino acids. The CDR3 nucleotides read TGTGCCAGTAGTGATGGGACTAGCGGAGCGAACACCGGGGAGCTGTTTTTT. Protein: CASSDGTSGANTGELFF.

The chain carries TRBV19 and TRBJ2-6; 8 bases map to TRBD1. Per the germline V gene, CDR1 is LNHDA and CDR2 is SQIVND (reference sequence). The CDR3 sequence is 15 residues long. V gave up 5 bases and J gave up 4 bases; unmatched junction bases: 4. The CDR3 loop is CASSVRGQGANVLTF. The CDR3 DNA follows: TGTGCCAGTAGTGTCAGGGGGCAAGGGGCCAACGTCCTGACTTTC.

The chain has TRBV5-1 and TRBJ2-7, with 8 bases identical to TRBD2. The CDR3 is 18 residues long. The germline V gene encodes CDR1 SGHRS and CDR2 YFSETQ. After removal of 4 bases from V and 0 bases from J, the junction contained 15 bases not matched to a gene. The CDR3 loop reads CASSRRGSGTTSSYEQYF. CDR3 nucleotide sequence: TGCGCCAGCAGCCGACGCGGTAGCGGGACTACTAGCTCCTACGAGCAGTACTTC.

J is TRBJ1-1 and V is TRBV28, with D perhaps matching TRBD1 (5 bases). Germline CDR1 reads MDHEN; CDR2 reads SYDVKM. Trimming removed 4 bases from V and 6 bases from J, with 15 bases in between. The length of the CDR3 is 14 residues. CDR3 DNA sequence: TGTGCCAGCAGTTCCCCCGGGGGGAAGGCTGAAGCTTTCTTT. This codes for CASSSPGGKAEAFF.

CDR3: CASSGRGLTEAFF. The DNA for the CDR3 is TGTGCCAGTAGCGGCAGGGGGCTGACTGAAGCTTTCTTT. This chain connects TRBV19 to TRBJ1-1; 8 positions match TRBD1. The germline V gene has CDR1 LNHDA and CDR2 SQIVND (reference sequence). This CDR3 has 13 amino acids. Losses at the gene ends were 6 bases for V and 5 bases for J; bases not matched to a gene: 5.